This T cell receptor (beta chain) was sequenced for a study of blood T cell repertoires in COVID-19. In the study overall: Sample material is recorded as cDNA or gDNA derived from T cells, B-cell-depleted T cells, or PBMCs.

Per the original methods: Quantification of nucleated cells was approximated via reference gene primer amplification. The data were produced by immunoSEQ multiplex PCR, yet TCRdb's version contains in-frame clones alone and is incomplete. V, J and clone size derive from that table, while D and trimming were established from the DNA sequence. Here the sample spans about 59,000 clones, 65% to 85% being singletons. Trimming took off 3 bases at V and 4 bases at J, with 12 bases between the two ends. The CDR3 contains 14 residues. Germline CDR1 and CDR2: KGHSH and LQKENI. The chain uses TRBV18 and TRBJ1-1; D gene ambiguous. The clonotype was recovered from a man aged 60-69 years with acute or convalescent COVID-19. Sequencing was done on a sample of peripheral blood. CDR3 protein: CASSPIERATEAFF. CDR3 nucleotides: TGTGCCAGCTCACCGATAGAGAGGGCCACTGAAGCTTTCTTT.